This T cell receptor beta chain originates from a study of CXCR3-negative and CXCR3-positive naive CD8 T cells. For the study at large: Per-library TRB read counts averaged about 1.5 +/- 0.3 million, adding up to 120 million to 150 million in total.

Study-level findings and limits: Comparison of naive cells showed more hydrophobic TRB CDR3s in CXCR3-positive than in CXCR3-negative naive cells. Naive CXCR3-negative cells resembled naive CXCR3-positive cells in TRBV-TRBJ usage; memory cells differed. Comparably high diversity marked both naive subsets, whereas memory CD8+ cells had much lower diversity.

Germline lookup yields CDR1 SQVTM and CDR2 ANQGSEA. The CDR3 sequence is 14 residues long. Its frequency marks this clonotype as medium-sized. Its matching antigen is unknown. UMI-labeled 5' RACE yielded the TRB cDNA libraries. TCRdb re-called the 5' RACE reads and catalogs CDR3 proteins one per entry, DNA excluded. The sample totals under 9,500 distinct CDR3 sequences. The chain couples TRBV29-1 to TRBJ2-1; TCRdb reports TRBD2, a call that lacks DNA to check it against. The source is a human donor in good health. Some clones in this sample may be carry-over from other donors' samples. The sample comprised naive CXCR3- CD8+ T cells from blood. Subset noted: CD45RO-CCR7+CD27+CD95- naive CD8+ T cells lacking CXCR3 (TNR3-). The CDR3 spells CSAASEAAVNEQFF.